This T cell receptor beta chain appears in the sequencing data of a study of blood T cell repertoires in COVID-19 (dated by TCRdb to about 2020). About the full investigation: Samples covering the acute and convalescent phases of COVID-19 were provided by collaborators in the United States, Italy and Spain. Sample metadata almost always included a de-identified subject ID, COVID-19 status, age in years and sex. The material from the prospective study consisted of cDNA or gDNA derived from T cells, B-cell-depleted T cells, or PBMCs. The repertoires were released in a freely available public database meant as a resource for research on the immune response to SARS-CoV-2. Samples came from the ongoing ImmuneRACE study (first 160 participants) plus 1,254 subjects from 6 global collaborators. HLA class I and class II types, where available, came from metadata supplied by the sample provider rather than from assay-based typing. Subjects who had been exposed to COVID-19, were actively infected with it, or had recovered from it provided the deeply sampled blood TCRbeta repertoires that made up the dataset. Broader findings and caveats from the paper: How much clinical and demographic metadata was included differed by source and by participant, and the metadata was provided uncurated.

In regard to this clone: Its antigen is not yet known. It has no much larger one-base neighbor in the sample; base qualities were not kept.

Enrolling through a virtual design, the prospective study's participants ranged in age from about 18 to 89 years and lived across 24 United States geographic areas. In the prospective study, participants were assigned to cohorts based on the clinical history participants reported in a screening survey and a study questionnaire. For ImmuneRACE Cohort 3, a participant was defined as recovered based on two consecutive negative NP/OP PCR tests, clearance by a healthcare professional, or resolution of symptoms. In the prospective study, whole blood, serum and a nasopharyngeal or oropharyngeal swab were collected from each participant by mobile phlebotomists. Additional blood draws and questionnaires over an approximately 2-month period could optionally be provided by prospective study participants. Prospective study blood samples were shipped either frozen or at room temperature before DNA extraction.

Spanning cysteine to phenylalanine, the CDR3 consists of 13 amino acids. Only the CDR3 part of the read is kept: 39 bases, read in frame from the first base. In the germline V gene, CDR1 corresponds to KGHDR and CDR2 to SFDVKD. V is pruned by 5 bases and J by 7 bases, leaving 3 bases of the junction without a gene match. TCRbeta CDR3 regions were amplified from genomic DNA using the immunoSEQ Assay, a bias-controlled multiplex PCR. Per the authors' processing: Within the assay, amplification of reference gene primers was used to estimate how many nucleated cells each sample contained. Sequence reads were collapsed and filtered to measure the absolute abundance of every unique TCRbeta CDR3 rearrangement. For each sample, productive Simpson clonality was calculated by taking the square root of Simpson's diversity index across productive rearrangements. Sourced from immuneACCESS, this table was stored by TCRdb with only in-frame sequences that have V and J called. A share of the clones is absent; for the studies checked, an unresolved V gene accounts for under half, and the remainder has no known explanation. The DNA gave D and trimming, while V, J and clone size come from that table. Counted in this sample were roughly 300,000 clones; 87% of them appeared once. About 0.93% of the sample is in the top ten clones.

The sequencing sample was made of PBMCs or T cells enriched from blood (not recorded which). The rearrangement combines TRBV24-1 with TRBJ1-5; the central 8 bases match TRBD1. This TCR came from a woman in her 30s who had recovered from COVID-19. At the DNA level, the sequence is TGTGCCACCAGTGTAACAGGGGGGCAGCCCCAGCATTTT. Protein translation: CATSVTGGQPQHF.